Following are 5 T cell receptor beta chains from one sample sequenced in a study of graft-versus-host responses after intestinal transplantation. Repertoires were generated with immunoSEQ multiplex PCR, while TCRdb's copy carries only in-frame clones and drops some. This table holds about 130,000 clones, 85% to 95% found once. The antigens for these receptors are not known. The sample here was unstimulated CD4+ T cells sorted from spleen or lymph node cells, taken before intestinal transplant. The receptors were sampled from a human donor who received an intestinal transplant.

The chain couples TRBV11-3 to TRBJ2-3, with TRBD2 identical over 8 bases. Germline V gene lookup returns CDR1 SGHNT and CDR2 YENEEA. The ends lost 3 bases at V and 6 bases at J; junction bases unmatched: 11. This CDR3 is built from 16 residues. DNA of the CDR3: TGTGCCAGCAGCTTTTCAGCGGGGGCCTTTGGGGATACGCAGTATTTT. This encodes CASSFSAGAFGDTQYF.

CDR3 sequence: CASSGLGAGTYYEQYF. Written as DNA, the CDR3 is TGTGCCAGCAGTGGACTCGGAGCGGGTACCTACTACGAGCAGTACTTC. This chain uses TRBV5-4 with TRBJ2-7; possible D gene TRBD2, 6 bases. The CDR3 runs to 16 residues. The germline V gene has CDR1 SGHNT and CDR2 YYREEE (reference sequence). The V end was cut by 5 bases, the J end by 3 bases, with 21 bases between.

The chain is built from TRBV27 and TRBJ1-2; D uncertain. V lost 6 bases to trimming and J lost 6 bases, with 17 bases between them. This CDR3 is 14 amino acids long. Germline CDR1 is MNHEY and CDR2 is SMNVEV (reference sequence). CDR3 sequence: CASRTNRYTDGYTF. In DNA form, the CDR3 reads TGTGCCAGCAGGACAAACCGATACACAGATGGCTACACCTTC.

The genes are TRBV7-7 and TRBJ2-5; 9 nucleotides align to TRBD1. V trimming: 5 bases; J trimming: 6 bases; junction bases outside the gene matches: 7. The CDR3 length is 14 residues. Germline lookup yields CDR1 SSHAT and CDR2 FNYEAQ (reference sequence). Here the CDR3 reads CASSPPGQGKTQYF. As DNA, the CDR3 is TGTGCCAGCAGCCCGCCGGGACAGGGAAAGACCCAGTACTTC.

This clone occurred once. The chain has TRBV19 and TRBJ2-2; D may be TRBD2 (6 bases). CDR1 is LNHDA, CDR2 SQIVND, per germline (reference sequence). V was clipped by 4 bases and J by 6 bases, with 9 bases between them. CDR3 length: 13 residues. CDR3 DNA sequence: TGTGCCAGTAGTAGAGGGACTTCCGGGGAGCTGTTTTTT. This codes for CASSRGTSGELFF.